This TCR beta chain derives from a study of cytomegalovirus exposure and HLA in healthy donors. Across the whole study: About 85 million unique TCR sequences came from HLA-typed donors in an early release. Findings of the study overall: Published work reported that the classifier diagnosed cytomegalovirus status with high specificity and sensitivity. In a later analysis, productive TCRs from donors in an Asian-associated ancestry cluster reportedly carried fewer N-insertions than the cohort mean.

For this clone: What it recognizes is unknown.

Researchers ran the PCR with 60 Vbeta and 13 Jbeta primers. Repertoires were generated with immunoSEQ multiplex PCR, while TCRdb's copy carries only in-frame clones and drops some. The table shows some 110,000 clones, with about three quarters occurring only once. Sequenced: PBMCs. The origin of this receptor is a woman in her 30s in good health and CMV-seronegative.

The CDR3 bases are TGCGCCAGCAGCTCCGACCCAGGGGCATTTCGGACCCAGTACTTC. Protein: CASSSDPGAFRTQYF. The chain carries TRBV5-1 and TRBJ2-5; tentative D call: TRBD1 (6 bases). Trimming removed 3 bases from V and 7 bases from J, with 19 bases in between. Germline CDR1 is SGHRS and CDR2 is YFSETQ. This CDR3 is built from 15 residues.